The entry below describes one TCR beta chain. What it binds is unknown. This record comes from a study of cytomegalovirus exposure and HLA in healthy donors. V shed 3 bases, J shed 9 bases, and the junction held 4 bases outside the gene matches. The CDR3 sequence is 13 residues long. Germline lookup yields CDR1 LGHNA and CDR2 YSLEER. A multiplex PCR was run with 60 Vbeta primers and 13 Jbeta primers. The table came from immunoSEQ multiplex PCR; TCRdb's copy has only in-frame clones and leaves some out. The repertoire holds approximately 190,000 clones, with roughly 12% as singletons. Study-level points and caveats: Reported findings show TCR beta sequences accurately forecast HLA-A and HLA-B alleles in most subjects.

The sequence came from a man aged 50 to 60 in good health and CMV-seropositive. J is TRBJ2-1 and V is TRBV4-3, with 8 positions matching TRBD2. Input material: PBMCs. In nucleotides, the CDR3 is TGCGCCAGCAGCCACCCCCGGGGGGGTGAGCAGTTCTTC. This sequence encodes CASSHPRGGEQFF.